This T cell receptor (beta chain) was identified during a study of T-cell reconstitution after alpha-beta-depleted transplantation in children. Remarks on this clonotype: At one boundary the junction diverges from the germline segment, which might be a read error.

CDR1 is SGHDN, CDR2 FVKESK, per germline. This CDR3 has 11 amino acids. A TCRbeta library incorporating unique molecular identifiers was prepared. TCRdb processed the PCR reads anew with MiXCR; each CDR3 protein has one entry. Of 600,000 to 700,000 distinct CDR3 sequences listed, approximately 14% are singletons. This chain connects TRBV14 to TRBJ2-5; D gene ambiguous. The source material was PBMCs, sampled before TCRalphabeta/CD19-depleted stem cell transplant. The receptor's source is a girl aged 2 to 9 with congenital amegakaryocytic thrombocytopenia, due to receive a stem cell transplant. This CDR3 is CSSSRRETQYF. CDR3 nucleotide sequence: TGTTCCAGCAGCCGACGAGAGACCCAGTACTTC.